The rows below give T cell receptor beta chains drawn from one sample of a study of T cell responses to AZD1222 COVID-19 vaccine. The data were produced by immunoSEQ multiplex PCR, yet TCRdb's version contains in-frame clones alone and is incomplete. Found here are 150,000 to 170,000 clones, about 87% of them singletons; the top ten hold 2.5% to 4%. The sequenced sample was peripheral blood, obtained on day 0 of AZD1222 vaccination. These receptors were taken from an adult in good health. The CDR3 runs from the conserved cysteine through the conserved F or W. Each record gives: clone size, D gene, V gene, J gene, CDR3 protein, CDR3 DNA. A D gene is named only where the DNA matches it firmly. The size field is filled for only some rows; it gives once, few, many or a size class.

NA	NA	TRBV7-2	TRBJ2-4	CASSPINPNIQYF	TGTGCCAGCAGCCCCATAAATCCAAACATTCAGTACTTC
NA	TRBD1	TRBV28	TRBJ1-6	CASGAGQGNSPLHF	TGTGCCAGCGGAGCAGGACAGGGTAATTCACCCCTCCACTTT
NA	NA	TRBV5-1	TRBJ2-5	CASSLAIGLGRETQYF	TGCGCCAGCAGCTTGGCCATTGGTTTAGGGAGGGAGACCCAGTACTTC
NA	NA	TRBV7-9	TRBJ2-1	CASSFLHYKPSEQFF	TGTGCCAGCAGTTTTCTACACTACAAGCCTAGTGAGCAGTTCTTC
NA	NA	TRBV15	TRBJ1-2	CATREGGNYGYTF	TGTGCCACCAGAGAGGGGGGAAACTATGGCTACACCTTC
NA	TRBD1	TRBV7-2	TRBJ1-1	CASSLDRGEAFF	TGTGCCAGCAGCTTAGACAGGGGGGAGGCTTTCTTT
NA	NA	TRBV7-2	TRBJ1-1	CASSLVGGAEAFF	TGTGCCAGCAGCTTAGTAGGGGGGGCTGAAGCTTTCTTT
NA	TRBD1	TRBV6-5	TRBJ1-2	CASSYSGQGASGYTF	TGTGCCAGCAGTTACTCAGGACAGGGGGCCTCTGGCTACACCTTC
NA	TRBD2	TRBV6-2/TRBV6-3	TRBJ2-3	CATSGGRSTDTQYF	TGTGCCACCAGCGGGGGCAGGAGCACAGATACGCAGTATTTT
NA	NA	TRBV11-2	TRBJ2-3	CASSPNAPDTQYF	TGTGCCAGCAGCCCCAACGCCCCAGATACGCAGTATTTT
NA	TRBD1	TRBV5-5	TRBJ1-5	CASSFSGTGKVNQPQHF	TGTGCCAGCAGCTTCTCCGGGACAGGGAAAGTCAATCAGCCCCAGCATTTT
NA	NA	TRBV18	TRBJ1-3	CASNTETEGPGNTIYF	TGTGCCAGCAACACCGAGACGGAGGGCCCCGGAAACACCATATATTTT
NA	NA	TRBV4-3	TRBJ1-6	CASSEDIGSPLHF	TGCGCCAGCAGCGAAGACATCGGGTCACCCCTCCACTTT
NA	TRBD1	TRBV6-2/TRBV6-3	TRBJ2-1	CASSLTGASYNEQFF	TGTGCCAGCAGCCTAACAGGGGCCTCCTACAATGAGCAGTTCTTC
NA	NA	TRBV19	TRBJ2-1	CASTRRLGGPGADEQFF	TGTGCCAGTACCAGACGACTTGGAGGCCCGGGGGCCGATGAGCAGTTCTTC
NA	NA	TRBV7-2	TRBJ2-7	CASSPLGGGNEQYF	TGTGCCAGCAGCCCCCTAGGGGGGGGCAACGAGCAGTACTTC
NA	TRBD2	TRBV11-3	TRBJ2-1	CASSFSGGDEQFF	TGTGCCAGCAGCTTTAGCGGGGGCGATGAGCAGTTCTTC
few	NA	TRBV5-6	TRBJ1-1	CASSLLGMNTEAFF	TGTGCCAGCAGCTTGTTGGGCATGAACACTGAAGCTTTCTTT
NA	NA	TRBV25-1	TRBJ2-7	CASSNYGSSYEQYF	TGTGCCAGCAGTAACTACGGGAGCTCCTACGAGCAGTACTTC
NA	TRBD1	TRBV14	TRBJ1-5	CASSQPDRARGQPQHF	TGTGCCAGCAGCCAACCGGACAGGGCCAGGGGACAGCCCCAGCATTTT
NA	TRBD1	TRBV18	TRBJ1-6	CASSPTGARSPLHF	TGTGCCAGCTCCCCGACAGGGGCAAGGTCACCCCTCCACTTT
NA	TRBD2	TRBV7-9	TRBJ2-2	CASSPRLRGGAWTGELFF	TGTGCCAGCAGCCCGAGACTACGCGGGGGGGCATGGACCGGGGAGCTGTTTTTT
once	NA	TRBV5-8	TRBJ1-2	CASSLKGRVYGYTF	TGTGCCAGCAGCTTGAAGGGTAGGGTCTATGGCTACACCTTC
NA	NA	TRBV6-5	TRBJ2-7	CASSRAASSYEQYF	TGTGCCAGCAGCCGGGCAGCCAGTTCCTACGAGCAGTACTTC
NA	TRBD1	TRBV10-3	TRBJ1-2	CAISESDRGWLGYTF	TGTGCCATCAGTGAGTCGGACAGGGGGTGGCTTGGCTACACCTTC
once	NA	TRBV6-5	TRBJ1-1	CASALRGSTEAFF	TGTGCCAGCGCCCTCCGGGGTTCCACTGAAGCTTTCTTT
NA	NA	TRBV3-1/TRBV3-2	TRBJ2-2	CASSPRGAGTGELFF	TGTGCCAGCAGTCCCCGGGGGGCAGGGACCGGGGAGCTGTTTTTT
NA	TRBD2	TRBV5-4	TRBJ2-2	CASSSWTSGGAGELFF	TGTGCCAGCAGCTCCTGGACTAGCGGGGGGGCCGGGGAGCTGTTTTTT
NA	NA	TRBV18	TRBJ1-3	CASSQGQVRTGNTIYF	TGTGCCAGCTCACAGGGACAAGTAAGAACCGGAAACACCATATATTTT
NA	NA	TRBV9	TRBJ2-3	CASSVTTSNKNTDTQYF	TGTGCCAGCAGCGTGACAACTTCGAACAAAAACACAGATACGCAGTATTTT
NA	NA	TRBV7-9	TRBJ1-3	CASSLEGLSSGNTIYF	TGTGCCAGCAGCTTAGAAGGCCTGAGCTCTGGAAACACCATATATTTT